This note documents a single T cell receptor (beta chain) sequence. Its target is not known. This PCR relied on a set of 60 Vbeta primers and 13 Jbeta primers. How the authors handled the data: An analysis that came later counted tens of millions of unique TCR beta chains, 10 million to 11 million shared. TCRdb keeps only in-frame clones here, not all; method: immunoSEQ multiplex PCR. D and trimming come from the DNA, and the V and J calls and clone size come from that table. The sample holds roughly 98,000 clones; 65% to 85% are singletons and the top ten take 13% to 15%. The data originate from a study of cytomegalovirus exposure and HLA in healthy donors. Overall study: A prior analysis found 100 million to 140 million unique TCR beta sequences from approximately 190 million T cells. Overall study findings and caveats: Looking again later, the authors saw that most CMV-associated TCR beta chains seemed HLA-restricted.

The clonotype originates from a woman in her 70s in good health and CMV-seropositive. Sequenced: PBMCs.

As DNA, the CDR3 is TGCGCCAGCAGCCAAGATTCGGGGGGCTGGCACAATGAGCAGTTCTTC. It encodes CASSQDSGGWHNEQFF. The chain is built from TRBV4-1 and TRBJ2-1, with D perhaps TRBD2 (7 bases). The V gene's germline CDR1 is MGHRA and CDR2 YSYEKL. The CDR3 totals 16 residues. Trimming removed 0 bases at V and 5 bases at J, with 14 bases between.